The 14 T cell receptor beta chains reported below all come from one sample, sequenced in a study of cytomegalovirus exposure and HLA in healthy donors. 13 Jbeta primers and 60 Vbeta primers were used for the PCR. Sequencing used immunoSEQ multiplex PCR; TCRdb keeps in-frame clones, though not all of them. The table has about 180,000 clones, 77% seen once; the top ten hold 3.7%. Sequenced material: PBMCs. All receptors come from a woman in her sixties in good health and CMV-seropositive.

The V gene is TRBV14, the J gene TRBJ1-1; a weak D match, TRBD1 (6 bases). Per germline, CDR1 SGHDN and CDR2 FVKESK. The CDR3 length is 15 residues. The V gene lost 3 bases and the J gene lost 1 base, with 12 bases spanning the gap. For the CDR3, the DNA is TGTGCCAGCAGCCATGGGGGCTGGGGGAACACTGAAGCTTTCTTT. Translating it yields CASSHGGWGNTEAFF.

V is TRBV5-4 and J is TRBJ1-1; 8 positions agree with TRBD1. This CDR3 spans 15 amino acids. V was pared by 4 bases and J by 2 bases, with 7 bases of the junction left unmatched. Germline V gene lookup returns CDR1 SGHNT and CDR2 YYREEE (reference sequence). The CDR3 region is CASSRAGQVNTEAFF. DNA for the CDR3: TGTGCCAGCAGCAGAGCGGGACAGGTAAACACTGAAGCTTTCTTT.

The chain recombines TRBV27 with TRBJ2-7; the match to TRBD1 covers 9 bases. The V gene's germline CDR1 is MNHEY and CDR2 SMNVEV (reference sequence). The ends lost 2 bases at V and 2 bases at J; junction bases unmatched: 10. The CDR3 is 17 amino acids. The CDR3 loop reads CASSLDRGGTVTYEQYF. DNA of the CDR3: TGTGCCAGCAGTTTAGACAGGGGGGGGACAGTCACCTACGAGCAGTACTTC.

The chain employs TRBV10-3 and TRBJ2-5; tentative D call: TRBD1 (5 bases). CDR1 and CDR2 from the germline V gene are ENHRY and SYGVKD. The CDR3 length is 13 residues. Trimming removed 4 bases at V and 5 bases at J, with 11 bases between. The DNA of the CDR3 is TGTGCCATCAGTGTCAGGGTTGGGGAGACCCAGTACTTC. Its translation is CAISVRVGETQYF.

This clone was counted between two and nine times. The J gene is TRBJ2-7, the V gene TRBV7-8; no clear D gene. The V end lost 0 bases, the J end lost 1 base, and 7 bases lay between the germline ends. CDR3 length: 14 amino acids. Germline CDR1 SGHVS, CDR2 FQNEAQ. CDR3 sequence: CASSLATYSYEQYF. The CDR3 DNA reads TGTGCCAGCAGCTTAGCGACATATTCCTACGAGCAGTACTTC.

The DNA for the CDR3 is TGTGCCAGCAGTAGGACAGGGAGTTATGGCTACACCTTC. This translates into CASSRTGSYGYTF. The J gene is TRBJ1-2, the V gene TRBV6-6; 8 positions agree with TRBD1. CDR3 length equals 13 residues. Germline V CDR1 and CDR2: MNHNY, SVGAGI (reference sequence). V trimming: 5 bases; J trimming: 5 bases; junction bases outside the gene matches: 4.

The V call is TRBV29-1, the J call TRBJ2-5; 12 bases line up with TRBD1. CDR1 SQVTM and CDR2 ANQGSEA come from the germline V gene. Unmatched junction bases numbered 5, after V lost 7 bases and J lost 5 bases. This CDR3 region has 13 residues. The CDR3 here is CSGDRGRGETQYF. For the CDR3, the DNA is TGCAGCGGGGACAGGGGGCGCGGTGAGACCCAGTACTTC.

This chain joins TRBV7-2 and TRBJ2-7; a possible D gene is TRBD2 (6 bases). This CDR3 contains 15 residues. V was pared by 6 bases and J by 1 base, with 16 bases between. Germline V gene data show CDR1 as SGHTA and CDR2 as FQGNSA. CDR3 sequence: CASRPTRTGSYEQYF. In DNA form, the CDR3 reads TGTGCCAGCAGGCCGACTAGAACGGGGTCCTACGAGCAGTACTTC.

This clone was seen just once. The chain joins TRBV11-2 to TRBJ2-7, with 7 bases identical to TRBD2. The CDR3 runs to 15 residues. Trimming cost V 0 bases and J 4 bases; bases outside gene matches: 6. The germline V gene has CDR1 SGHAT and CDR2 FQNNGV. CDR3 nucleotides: TGTGCCAGCAGCTTAGAAGGCGGGAGTGTGTACGAGCAGTACTTC. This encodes CASSLEGGSVYEQYF.

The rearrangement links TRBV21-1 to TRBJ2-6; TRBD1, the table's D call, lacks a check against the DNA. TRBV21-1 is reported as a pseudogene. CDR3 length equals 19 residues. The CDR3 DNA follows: TGTGCCAGCAGCCCCCGCCGGGACAGGGACGTTTCTGGGGCCAACGGCCTGACTTTC. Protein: CASSPRRDRDVSGANGLTF.

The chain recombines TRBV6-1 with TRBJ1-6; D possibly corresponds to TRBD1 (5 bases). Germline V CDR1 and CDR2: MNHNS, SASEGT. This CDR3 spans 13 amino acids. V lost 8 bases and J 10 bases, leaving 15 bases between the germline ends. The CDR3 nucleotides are TGTGCCAGCGGGCGGGACTTACTATCACCCCTCCACTTT. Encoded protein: CASGRDLLSPLHF.

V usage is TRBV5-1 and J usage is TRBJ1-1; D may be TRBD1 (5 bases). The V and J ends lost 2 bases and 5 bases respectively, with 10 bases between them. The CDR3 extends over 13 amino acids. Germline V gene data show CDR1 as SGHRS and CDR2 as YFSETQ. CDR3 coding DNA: TGCGCCAGCAGCTTTACGGGGGATACTGAAGCTTTCTTT. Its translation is CASSFTGDTEAFF.

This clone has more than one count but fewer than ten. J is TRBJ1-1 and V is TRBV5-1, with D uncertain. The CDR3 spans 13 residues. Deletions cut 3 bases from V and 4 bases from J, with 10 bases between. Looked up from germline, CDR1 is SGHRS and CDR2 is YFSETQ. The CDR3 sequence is CASSSLGSTEAFF. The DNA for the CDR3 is TGCGCCAGCAGCTCCCTAGGGAGCACTGAAGCTTTCTTT.

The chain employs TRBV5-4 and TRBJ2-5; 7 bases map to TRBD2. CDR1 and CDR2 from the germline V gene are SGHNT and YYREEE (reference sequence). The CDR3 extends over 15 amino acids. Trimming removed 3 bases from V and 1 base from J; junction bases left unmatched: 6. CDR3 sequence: CASSSERGGQETQYF. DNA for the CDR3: TGTGCCAGCAGCTCTGAGCGGGGTGGCCAAGAGACCCAGTACTTC.